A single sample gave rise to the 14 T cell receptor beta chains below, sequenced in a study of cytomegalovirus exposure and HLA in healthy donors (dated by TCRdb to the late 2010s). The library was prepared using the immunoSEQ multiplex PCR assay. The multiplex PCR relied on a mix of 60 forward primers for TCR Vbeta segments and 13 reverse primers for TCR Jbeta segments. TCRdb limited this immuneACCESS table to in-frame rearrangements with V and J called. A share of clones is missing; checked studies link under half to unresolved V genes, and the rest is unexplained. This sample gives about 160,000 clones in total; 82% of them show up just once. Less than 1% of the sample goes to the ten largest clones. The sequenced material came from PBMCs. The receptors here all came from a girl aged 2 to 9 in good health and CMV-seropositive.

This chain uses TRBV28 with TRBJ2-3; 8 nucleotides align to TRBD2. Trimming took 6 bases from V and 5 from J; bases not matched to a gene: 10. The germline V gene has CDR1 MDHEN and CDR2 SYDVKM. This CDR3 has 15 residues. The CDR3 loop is CASSGAGVGVDTQYF. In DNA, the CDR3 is TGTGCCAGCAGCGGAGCGGGAGTTGGTGTAGATACGCAGTATTTT.

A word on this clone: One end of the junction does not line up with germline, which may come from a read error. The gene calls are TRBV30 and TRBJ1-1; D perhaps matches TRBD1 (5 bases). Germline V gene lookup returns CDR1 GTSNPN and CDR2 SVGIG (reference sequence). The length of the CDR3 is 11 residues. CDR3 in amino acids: CALLGREILNF. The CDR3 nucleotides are TGTGCCTTGTTGGGGCGGGAGATTTTAAACTTT.

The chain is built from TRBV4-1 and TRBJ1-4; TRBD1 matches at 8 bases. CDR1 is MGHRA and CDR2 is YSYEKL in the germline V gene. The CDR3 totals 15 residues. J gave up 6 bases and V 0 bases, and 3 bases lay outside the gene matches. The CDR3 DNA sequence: TGCGCCAGCAGCCAAGAACAGGGGGAGCATGAAAAACTGTTTTTT. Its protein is CASSQEQGEHEKLFF.

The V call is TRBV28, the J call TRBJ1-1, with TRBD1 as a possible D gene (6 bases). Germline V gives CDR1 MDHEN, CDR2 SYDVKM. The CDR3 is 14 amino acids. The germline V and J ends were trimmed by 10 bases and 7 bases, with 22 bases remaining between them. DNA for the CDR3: TGTGCCACCACTTACCCCGGGGGGCCGGGTGAAGCTTTCTTT. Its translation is CATTYPGGPGEAFF.

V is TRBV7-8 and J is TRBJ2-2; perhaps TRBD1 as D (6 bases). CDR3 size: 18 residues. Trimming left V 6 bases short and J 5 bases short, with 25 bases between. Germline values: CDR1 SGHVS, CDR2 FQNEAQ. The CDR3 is CASSPIRGWDRRTGELFF. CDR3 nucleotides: TGTGCCAGCAGTCCAATCAGGGGATGGGACCGGAGGACCGGGGAGCTGTTTTTT.

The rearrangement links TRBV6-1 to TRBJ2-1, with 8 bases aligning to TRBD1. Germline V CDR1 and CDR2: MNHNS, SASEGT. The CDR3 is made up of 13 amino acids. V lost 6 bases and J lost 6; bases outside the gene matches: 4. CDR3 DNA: TGTGCCAGCAGGGACAGGGTCGCCAATGAGCAGTTCTTC. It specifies CASRDRVANEQFF.

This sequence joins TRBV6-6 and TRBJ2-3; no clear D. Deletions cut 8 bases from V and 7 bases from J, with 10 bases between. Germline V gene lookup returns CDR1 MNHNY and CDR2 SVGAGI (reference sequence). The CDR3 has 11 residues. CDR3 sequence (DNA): TGTGCCAGCGCCTTGGAGTATACGCAGTATTTT. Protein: CASALEYTQYF.

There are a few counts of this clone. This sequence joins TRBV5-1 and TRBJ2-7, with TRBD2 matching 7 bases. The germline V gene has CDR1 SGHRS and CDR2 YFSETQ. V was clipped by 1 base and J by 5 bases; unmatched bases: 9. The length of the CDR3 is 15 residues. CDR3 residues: CASSLMLAVRDEQYF. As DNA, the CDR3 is TGCGCCAGCAGCTTGATGCTAGCGGTGCGGGACGAGCAGTACTTC.

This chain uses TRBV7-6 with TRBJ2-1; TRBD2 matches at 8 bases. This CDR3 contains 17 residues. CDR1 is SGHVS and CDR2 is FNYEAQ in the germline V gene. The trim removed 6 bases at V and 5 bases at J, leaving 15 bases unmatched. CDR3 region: CASSPFYPTSANNEQFF. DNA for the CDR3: TGTGCCAGCAGTCCCTTTTATCCGACTAGCGCCAACAATGAGCAGTTCTTC.

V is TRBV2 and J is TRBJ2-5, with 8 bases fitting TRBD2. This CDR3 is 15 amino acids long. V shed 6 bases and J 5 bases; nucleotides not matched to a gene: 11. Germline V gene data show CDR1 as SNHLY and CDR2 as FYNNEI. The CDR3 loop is CASSAPGLAGETQYF. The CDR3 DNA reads TGTGCCAGCAGCGCCCCTGGACTAGCCGGGGAGACCCAGTACTTC.

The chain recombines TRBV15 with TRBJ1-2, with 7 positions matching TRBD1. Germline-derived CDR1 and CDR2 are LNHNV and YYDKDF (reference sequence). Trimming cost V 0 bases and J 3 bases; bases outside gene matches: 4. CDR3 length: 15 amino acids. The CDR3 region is CATSRDLGTDYGYTF. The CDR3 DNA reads TGTGCCACCAGCAGAGATCTCGGGACAGACTATGGCTACACCTTC.

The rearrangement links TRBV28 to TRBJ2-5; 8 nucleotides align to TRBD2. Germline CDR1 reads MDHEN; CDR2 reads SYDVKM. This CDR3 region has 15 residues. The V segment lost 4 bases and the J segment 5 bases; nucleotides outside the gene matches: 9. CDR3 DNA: TGTGCCAGCAGTTATAGATCAGCGGGAGTGGAGACCCAGTACTTC. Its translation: CASSYRSAGVETQYF.

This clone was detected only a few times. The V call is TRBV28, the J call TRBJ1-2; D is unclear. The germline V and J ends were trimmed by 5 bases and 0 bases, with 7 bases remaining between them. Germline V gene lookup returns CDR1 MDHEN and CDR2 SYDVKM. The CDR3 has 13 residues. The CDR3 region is CASSITANYGYTF. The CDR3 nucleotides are TGTGCCAGCAGTATAACAGCTAACTATGGCTACACCTTC.

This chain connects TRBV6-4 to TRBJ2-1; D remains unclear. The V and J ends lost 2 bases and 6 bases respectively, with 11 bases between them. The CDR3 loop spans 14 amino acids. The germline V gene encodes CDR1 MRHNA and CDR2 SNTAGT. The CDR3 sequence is CASSDPIVSNEQFF. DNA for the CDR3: TGTGCCAGCAGTGACCCCATAGTATCCAATGAGCAGTTCTTC.